This T cell receptor beta chain is drawn from a study of shared clonotypes between healthy human individuals. Data came from immunoSEQ multiplex PCR; TCRdb stores just in-frame clones and leaves some out. The sample has about 2.3 million clones; roughly 92% are singletons. In germline, CDR1 is SNHLY, CDR2 FYNNEI. The CDR3 covers 15 residues. V lost 7 bases, J lost 2 bases, and 6 bases stayed unmatched. Every donor, a Caucasian adult, lived in Nashville, Tennessee. What was sequenced was naive CD4+ T cells from PBMCs. Subset meaning: CD45RA+ positively selected. The chain uses TRBV2 and TRBJ1-5, with TRBD1 identical over 9 bases. The sequence derives from a man between 18 and 35 years old in good health. Some clones in this sample may be carry-over from other donors' samples. The CDR3 loop is CASTTGGAGNQPQHF. The DNA for the CDR3 is TGTGCCAGCACTACAGGGGGCGCGGGCAATCAGCCCCAGCATTTT.